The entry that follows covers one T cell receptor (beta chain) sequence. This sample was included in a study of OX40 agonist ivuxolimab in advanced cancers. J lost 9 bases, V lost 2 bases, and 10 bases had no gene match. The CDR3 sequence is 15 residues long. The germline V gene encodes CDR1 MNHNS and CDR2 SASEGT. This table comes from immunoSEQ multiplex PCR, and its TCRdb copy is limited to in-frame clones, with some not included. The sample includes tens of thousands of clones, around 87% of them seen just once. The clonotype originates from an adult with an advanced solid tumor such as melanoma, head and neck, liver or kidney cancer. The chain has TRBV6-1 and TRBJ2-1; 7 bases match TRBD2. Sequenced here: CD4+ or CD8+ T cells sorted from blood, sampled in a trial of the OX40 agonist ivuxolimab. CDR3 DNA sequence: TGTGCCAGCAGTGAAACGGTAGCGGGTGGGATTGAGCAGTTCTTC. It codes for CASSETVAGGIEQFF.